This passage covers 5 T cell receptor beta chains from one sample sequenced in a study of blood T cell repertoires in COVID-19. Libraries were prepared by immunoSEQ multiplex PCR; TCRdb keeps only in-frame clonotypes and omits some of them. This sample has approximately 450,000 clones, with 85% to 90% found just once. Sequenced input: PBMCs or T cells enriched from blood (not recorded which). All receptors come from a young man who had recovered from COVID-19.

The rearrangement uses TRBV5-1 and TRBJ2-1; D possibly corresponds to TRBD2 (5 bases). The CDR3 runs 12 residues. V lost 4 bases to trimming and J lost 14 bases, with 16 bases between them. Per the germline V gene, CDR1 is SGHRS and CDR2 is YFSETQ. The CDR3 is CASSTRGQLEFF. As DNA, the CDR3 is TGCGCCAGCAGCACCAGAGGGCAACTGGAGTTCTTC.

V is TRBV4-2 and J is TRBJ2-2; TRBD2 agrees at 10 bases. CDR1 and CDR2 (germline): LGHNA, YNFKEQ. This CDR3 comprises 19 residues. Losses at the gene ends were 7 bases for V and 0 bases for J; bases not matched to a gene: 14. This CDR3 is CASTLQNAGTSANTGELFF. The CDR3 DNA is TGTGCCAGCACCTTACAAAACGCTGGGACTAGCGCGAACACCGGGGAGCTGTTTTTT.

The V gene is TRBV28, the J gene TRBJ1-1; D is ambiguous. CDR1 is MDHEN and CDR2 is SYDVKM in the germline V gene. This CDR3 has 14 residues. Between the trimmed V and J ends, which lost 2 bases and 4 bases, there was a span of 11 bases. The CDR3 coding sequence is TGTGCCAGCAGTTTAACCCCGGGGAGCACTGAAGCTTTCTTT. Protein product: CASSLTPGSTEAFF.

This chain connects TRBV11-2 to TRBJ2-1; D possibly corresponds to TRBD2 (5 bases). V lost 6 bases and J lost 6, with 18 bases in between. Germline V gene lookup returns CDR1 SGHAT and CDR2 FQNNGV. The CDR3 runs 15 residues. DNA of the CDR3: TGTGCCAGCAGGATGAGACTGGACTCGGGCAATGAGCAGTTCTTC. This gives the protein CASRMRLDSGNEQFF.

V gene TRBV6-5 combines with J gene TRBJ2-5; TRBD2 might be the D (5 bases). Trimming pared 6 bases from V and 4 bases from J, leaving 18 bases between. Germline V CDR1 and CDR2: MNHEY, SVGAGI. This CDR3 has 15 amino acids. CDR3 loop: CASRDAGRRGETQYF. Written as DNA, the CDR3 is TGTGCCAGCAGGGACGCCGGGCGACGGGGAGAGACCCAGTACTTC.